The T cell receptor beta chain under discussion was sequenced for a study of read filtering for tumor transcriptome and immune sequencing. Background on the study: Patients were 17 to 20 male and 11 to 15 female, mean age 65.9 years, range about 47 to 85. Study-wide results and caveats: Dropping single-read clonotypes raised IR-seq and RNA-seq shared-clonotype correlation. The CD138-negative fraction was mixed bone marrow immune cells, not pure T cells. Single-read clonotypes: about 81.9% of IR-seq clonotypes (roughly 4% of reads), 74.6% of RNA-seq clonotypes (approximately 43% of reads).

The V segment lost 7 bases and the J segment 4 bases; nucleotides outside the gene matches: 15. CDR3 size: 16 residues. Germline V gene sequence: CDR1 SGHRS, CDR2 YFSETQ. The library was built from 400 ng RNA with molecular barcoded adaptors for alpha/delta and beta/gamma chains. TCRdb used MiXCR to reprocess the reads, holding one entry per CDR3 protein. The sample has about 57,000 distinct CDR3 sequences; roughly 14% are singletons. A note on this clonotype: What it binds is not known.

The chain uses TRBV5-1 and TRBJ2-3; 7 bases line up with TRBD2. The clonotype originates from a donor at least 40 years old with multiple myeloma. The sequencing input was a population of CD138-negative cells sorted from bone marrow. The CDR3 bases are TGCGCCAGCTCCCCAGCTCGCGGGAGTAACCCAGATACGCAGTATTTT. It codes for CASSPARGSNPDTQYF. Full variable domain (outside the CDR3, taken from reference TRBV5-1 and TRBJ2-3): KAGVTQTPRYLIKTRGQQVTLSCSPISGHRSVSWYQQTPGQGLQFLFEYFSETQRNKGNFPGRFSGRQFSNSRSEMNVSTLELGDSALYLCASSPARGSNPDTQYFGPGTRLTVL.